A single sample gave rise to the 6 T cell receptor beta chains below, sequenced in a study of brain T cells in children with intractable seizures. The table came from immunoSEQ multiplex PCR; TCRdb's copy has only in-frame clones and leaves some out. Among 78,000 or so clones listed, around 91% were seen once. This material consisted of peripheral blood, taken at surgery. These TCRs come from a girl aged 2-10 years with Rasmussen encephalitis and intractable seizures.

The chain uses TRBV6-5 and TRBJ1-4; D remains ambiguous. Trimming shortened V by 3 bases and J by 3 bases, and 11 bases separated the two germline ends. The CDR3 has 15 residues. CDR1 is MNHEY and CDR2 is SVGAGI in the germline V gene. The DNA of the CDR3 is TGTGCCAGCAGTTATGTGCCAGCCCCTAATGAAAAACTGTTTTTT. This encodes CASSYVPAPNEKLFF.

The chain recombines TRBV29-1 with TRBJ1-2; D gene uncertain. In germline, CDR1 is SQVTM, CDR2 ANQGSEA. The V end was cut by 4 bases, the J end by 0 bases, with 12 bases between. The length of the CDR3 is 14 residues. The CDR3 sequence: CSVGLAETNYGYTF. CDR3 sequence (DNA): TGCAGCGTTGGTCTTGCAGAGACTAACTATGGCTACACCTTC.

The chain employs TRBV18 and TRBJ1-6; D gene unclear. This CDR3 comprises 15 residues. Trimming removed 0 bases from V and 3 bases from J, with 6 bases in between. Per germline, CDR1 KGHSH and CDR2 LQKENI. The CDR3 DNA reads TGTGCCAGCTCACCACCTCTGAACTATAATTCACCCCTCCACTTT. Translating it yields CASSPPLNYNSPLHF.

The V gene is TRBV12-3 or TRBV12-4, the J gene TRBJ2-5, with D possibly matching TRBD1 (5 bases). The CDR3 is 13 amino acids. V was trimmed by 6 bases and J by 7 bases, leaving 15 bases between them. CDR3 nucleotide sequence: TGTGCCAGCAGGGGGCGGCTGGACGGGACCCAGTACTTC. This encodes CASRGRLDGTQYF.

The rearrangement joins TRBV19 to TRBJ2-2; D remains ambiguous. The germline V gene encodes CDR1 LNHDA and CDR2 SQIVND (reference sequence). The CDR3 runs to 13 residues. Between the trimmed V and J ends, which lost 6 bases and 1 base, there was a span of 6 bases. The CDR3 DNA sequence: TGTGCCAGTAGGGTCGGGAACACCGGGGAGCTGTTTTTT. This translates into CASRVGNTGELFF.

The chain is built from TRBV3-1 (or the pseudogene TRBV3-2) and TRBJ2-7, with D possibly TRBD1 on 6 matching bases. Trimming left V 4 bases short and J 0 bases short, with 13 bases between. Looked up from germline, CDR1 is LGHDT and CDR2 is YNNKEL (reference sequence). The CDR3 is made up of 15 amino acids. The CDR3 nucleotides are TGTGCCAGCAGCCTGGACAGTCGGAGCTCCTACGAGCAGTACTTC. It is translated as CASSLDSRSSYEQYF.